This TCR beta chain comes out of a study of T cells in Graves' hyperthyroidism and ophthalmopathy. What was amplified from RNA transcripts were TCR beta CDR3 regions. First-round RT-PCR targeting the TCR CDR3 was performed with the HTBI primer set. TCRdb reanalysed the multiplex PCR reads using MiXCR and keeps one entry per CDR3 protein. The sample includes roughly 420,000 distinct CDR3 sequences, 15% to 19% of them seen just once. Trimming left V 3 bases short and J 2 bases short, with 9 bases between. The CDR3 contains 14 residues. In germline, CDR1 is LGHDT, CDR2 YNNKEL (reference sequence). At least ten counts were recorded for this clonotype. Clinical symptoms, serum thyroxine and TRAb, thyroid ultrasound and orbital computed tomography together formed the diagnostic basis.

Source material: blood. This sequence was found in a woman aged 18-35 years with Graves' hyperthyroidism. The rearrangement links TRBV3-1 to TRBJ2-3; D is unresolved. CDR3 region: CASSHRLSTDTQYF. CDR3 coding DNA: TGTGCCAGCAGCCACCGTCTATCCACAGATACGCAGTATTTT.